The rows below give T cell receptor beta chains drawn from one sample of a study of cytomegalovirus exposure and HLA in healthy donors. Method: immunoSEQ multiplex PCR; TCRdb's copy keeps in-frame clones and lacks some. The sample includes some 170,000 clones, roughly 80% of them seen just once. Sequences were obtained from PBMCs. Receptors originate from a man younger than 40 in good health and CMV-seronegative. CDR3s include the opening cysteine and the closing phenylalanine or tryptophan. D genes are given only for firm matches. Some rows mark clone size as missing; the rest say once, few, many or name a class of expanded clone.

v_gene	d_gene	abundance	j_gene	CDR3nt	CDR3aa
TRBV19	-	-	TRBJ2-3	TGTGCCAGTAGTATGCCCTCCGTGGGGGGTAGCACAGATACGCAGTATTTT	CASSMPSVGGSTDTQYF
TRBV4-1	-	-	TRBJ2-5	TGCGCCAGCAGCCGCGGGCTGAAGGAGACCCAGTACTTC	CASSRGLKETQYF
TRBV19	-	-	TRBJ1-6	TGTGCCAGTAACCGGCGGGAGGATTCACCCCTCCACTTT	CASNRREDSPLHF
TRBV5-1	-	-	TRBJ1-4	TGCGCCAGCAGCTTGGGGCATGAAAAACTGTTTTTT	CASSLGHEKLFF
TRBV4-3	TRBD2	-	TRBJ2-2	TGCGCCAGCAGCCAAGAGGGACGGACTAGCGGGGGGCCCCCTACGAACACCGGGGAGCTGTTTTTT	CASSQEGRTSGGPPTNTGELFF
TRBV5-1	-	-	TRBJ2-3	TGCGCCAGCAGCTTGGTTTACTTCTATACGCAGTATTTT	CASSLVYFYTQYF
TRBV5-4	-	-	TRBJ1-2	TGTGCCAGCAGCTCGGACACCGAGTATGGCTACACCTTC	CASSSDTEYGYTF
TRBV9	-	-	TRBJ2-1	TGTGCCAGCAGCTCCCGGCGGGACAATGAGCAGTTCTTC	CASSSRRDNEQFF
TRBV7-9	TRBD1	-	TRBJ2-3	TGTGCCAGCAGCCCTCCCGGGACAGCAGGCACAGATACGCAGTATTTT	CASSPPGTAGTDTQYF
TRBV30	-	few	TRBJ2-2	TGTGCCTGGAGCGGGAGTGCCACCGGGGAGCTGTTTTTT	CAWSGSATGELFF
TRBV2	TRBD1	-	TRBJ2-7	TGTGCCAGCAGTGTCGACAGGGGTAACGAGCAGTACTTC	CASSVDRGNEQYF
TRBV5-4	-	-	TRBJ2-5	TGTGCCAGCAGCTTGGACGGTGAGGAGACCCAGTACTTC	CASSLDGEETQYF
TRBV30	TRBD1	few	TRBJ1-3	TGTGCCTGGAGTGCATCAGGGGGCTCTGGAAACACCATATATTTT	CAWSASGGSGNTIYF
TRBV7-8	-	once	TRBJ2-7	TGTGCCAGCAGCGCATGGGACAACTCCTACGAGCAGTACTTC	CASSAWDNSYEQYF